The source of this T cell receptor beta chain is a study of T-cell memory formation after mild COVID-19. There are 14 residues in the CDR3. CDR1 is SGDLS and CDR2 is YYNGEE in the germline V gene. One entry per CDR3 protein results from TCRdb running MiXCR on the 5' RACE reads. This sample yields 300,000 to 350,000 distinct CDR3 sequences, of which over 11% are seen a single time; around a fifth belongs to the top ten. A note on this clonotype: An end of the junction does not agree with germline; a read error may underlie this.

The TCR was taken from a man younger than 35 who had mild COVID-19 (a few samples of this study predate the infection). Cell type and time point are not known. Sequenced material: PBMCs or a T cell subset sorted from them (not recorded which). The chain uses TRBV9 and TRBJ2-7, with a tentative D call TRBD1 (5 bases). CDR3 DNA sequence: TGTGCCAGCACCGTAGGGGTCACCGCCTACGAGCAGTACTTC. It codes for CASTVGVTAYEQYF.